This entry concerns a single TCR beta chain. Its antigen remains unidentified. The sample holds no much larger clone one base away, and base qualities are not on file. The library was produced with the immunoSEQ multiplex PCR assay. In its TCRdb copy, this immuneACCESS table keeps in-frame sequences only and misses some clones. Where compared with another copy, unresolved V genes explain less than half of these, and the others have no known cause. In all, the sample holds 85,000 to 100,000 clones, and roughly nine tenths of those were seen once. The ten largest clones add up to more than 1.5% of the sample. The data were taken from a study of T cell changes during pregnancy in multiple sclerosis (dated by TCRdb to about 2019). Broadly, across the study: In women with multiple sclerosis, the researchers looked at how the T cell repertoire shifted as pregnancy progressed.

Here V drops 3 bases and J drops 8 bases, and the junction holds 8 bases not matched to any gene. The cysteine opens and the phenylalanine closes a CDR3 of 15 amino acids. Left in the record is the CDR3 DNA by itself, 45 bases read in frame from the first base. CDR1 and CDR2 were assigned from the germline V gene as SGHRS and YFSETQ. The chain is made from TRBV5-1 and TRBJ2-1, with TRBD2 identical over 10 junction bases. The receptor was derived from a female donor with multiple sclerosis, enrolled in a pregnancy study. The source was peripheral blood, collected in the first trimester of pregnancy. The CDR3 region: CASSSPGTSVDEQFF. DNA sequence: TGCGCCAGCAGCTCCCCCGGGACTAGCGTCGATGAGCAGTTCTTC. The CDR3 plus the reference TRBV5-1 and TRBJ2-1 genes for the other parts give the full variable domain: KAGVTQTPRYLIKTRGQQVTLSCSPISGHRSVSWYQQTPGQGLQFLFEYFSETQRNKGNFPGRFSGRQFSNSRSEMNVSTLELGDSALYLCASSSPGTSVDEQFFGPGTRLTVL.